Listed below are T cell receptor beta chains from one sample, sequenced in a study of blood T cells in healthy people across ages. TCRdb reprocessed the 5' RACE reads with MiXCR, giving one entry per CDR3 protein. The sample has more than 800,000 distinct CDR3 sequences, roughly 45% seen once. The sequenced material came from blood. These receptors all come from a woman in her sixties or seventies in good health. The CDR3 runs from the conserved cysteine through the conserved F or W.

V gene: TRBV7-9
J gene: TRBJ2-5
CDR3 protein: CASSLAGGSGQYF

V gene: TRBV21-1
J gene: TRBJ2-7
CDR3 protein: CASSKGPLLANSSYEQYF

V gene: TRBV20-1
J gene: TRBJ2-3
CDR3 protein: CSASHPSGQSSTDTQYF

V gene: TRBV28
J gene: TRBJ2-5
CDR3 protein: CASSLSASGRIQETQYF

V gene: TRBV5-1
J gene: TRBJ2-1
CDR3 protein: CASQTRAGIYNEQFF

V gene: TRBV2
J gene: TRBJ2-7
CDR3 protein: CASSGRGDGYEQYF

V gene: TRBV15
J gene: TRBJ1-1
CDR3 protein: CATSRDGDRGTEAFF

V gene: TRBV2
J gene: TRBJ2-3
CDR3 protein: CASSDGARAPDTQYF

V gene: TRBV3-1
J gene: TRBJ2-1
CDR3 protein: CASSHAPNEQFF

V gene: TRBV20-1
J gene: TRBJ1-5
CDR3 protein: CSASGFDSNQPQHF

V gene: TRBV28
J gene: TRBJ2-3
CDR3 protein: CASSLRSGRSTDTQYF

V gene: TRBV4-1
J gene: .
CDR3 protein: CASSQGGAIRGTYEQYF

V gene: TRBV5-1
J gene: TRBJ1-1
CDR3 protein: CASSLWGGQFGTEAFF

V gene: TRBV12-3/TRBV12-4
J gene: TRBJ2-2
CDR3 protein: CASTRNTGELFF

V gene: TRBV20-1
J gene: TRBJ2-1
CDR3 protein: CSAPRQGLHEQFF

V gene: TRBV6-2/TRBV6-3
J gene: TRBJ2-3
CDR3 protein: CASSYPGLAATDTQYF

V gene: TRBV20-1
J gene: TRBJ2-3
CDR3 protein: CSAREGTSAWTDTQYF

V gene: TRBV2
J gene: TRBJ2-5
CDR3 protein: CASTERVQETQYF

V gene: TRBV21-1
J gene: TRBJ2-2
CDR3 protein: CASSKGGDRAHTGELFF

V gene: TRBV5-1
J gene: TRBJ2-7
CDR3 protein: CASSPGAGFYEQYF

V gene: TRBV7-9
J gene: TRBJ2-5
CDR3 protein: CASSSTQYQETQYF

V gene: TRBV9
J gene: TRBJ2-5
CDR3 protein: CASSVGESQTQYF

V gene: TRBV29-1
J gene: TRBJ2-2
CDR3 protein: CSVALRLGTGELFF

V gene: TRBV7-8
J gene: .
CDR3 protein: CASSFPGLADYNEQYF

V gene: TRBV6-2/TRBV6-3
J gene: TRBJ1-1
CDR3 protein: CASSFLGGEAFF

V gene: TRBV20-1
J gene: TRBJ2-5
CDR3 protein: CSARVRSTVSGAQYF

V gene: TRBV27
J gene: TRBJ2-1
CDR3 protein: CASSLPLLGNEQFF

V gene: TRBV12-3/TRBV12-4
J gene: TRBJ1-1
CDR3 protein: CASSSQGAGANTEAFF

V gene: TRBV7-6
J gene: TRBJ2-7
CDR3 protein: CASSIAPGQGTPRGSYEQYF

V gene: TRBV2
J gene: TRBJ2-2
CDR3 protein: CAINTGTRNTGELFF

V gene: TRBV4-1
J gene: TRBJ1-2
CDR3 protein: CASSQGDGVYTF

V gene: TRBV6-5
J gene: TRBJ2-3
CDR3 protein: CASKTTDWETDTQYF

V gene: TRBV9
J gene: TRBJ2-7
CDR3 protein: CASDSGKAYEQYF

V gene: TRBV6-2/TRBV6-3
J gene: TRBJ2-7
CDR3 protein: CASSPSEDAEAQYF

V gene: TRBV12-3/TRBV12-4
J gene: TRBJ2-1
CDR3 protein: CASRGVPEQFF

V gene: TRBV6-2/TRBV6-3
J gene: TRBJ1-2
CDR3 protein: CASSLQGLGYTF

V gene: TRBV29-1
J gene: TRBJ2-2
CDR3 protein: CSVRGTSGRDTGELFF

V gene: TRBV6-5
J gene: TRBJ2-7
CDR3 protein: CASSSPTGAYEQYF

V gene: TRBV27
J gene: TRBJ2-7
CDR3 protein: CASSEIRGQGLAGVHEQYF

V gene: TRBV6-4
J gene: TRBJ2-3
CDR3 protein: CASSDLSGSGGTDTQYF

V gene: TRBV6-1
J gene: TRBJ1-6
CDR3 protein: CASSETGTQGNSPLHF

V gene: TRBV6-2/TRBV6-3
J gene: TRBJ1-5
CDR3 protein: CASSYIWHQPQHF

V gene: TRBV28
J gene: TRBJ2-1
CDR3 protein: CASSSPGGVRNGQFF

V gene: TRBV2
J gene: TRBJ1-1
CDR3 protein: CASSEALRGDTEAFF

V gene: TRBV2
J gene: TRBJ1-5
CDR3 protein: CASSVGGLGQPQHF

V gene: TRBV7-9
J gene: TRBJ1-1
CDR3 protein: CASSQDRGPAEAFF

V gene: TRBV11-2
J gene: TRBJ2-7
CDR3 protein: CASSPGRASKEQYF

V gene: TRBV28
J gene: TRBJ2-7
CDR3 protein: CASFDRSRVRQYF

V gene: TRBV9
J gene: TRBJ2-1
CDR3 protein: CASSVGGLGEQFF

V gene: TRBV6-6
J gene: TRBJ2-5
CDR3 protein: CASALGLSGKETQYF

V gene: TRBV20-1
J gene: .
CDR3 protein: CSPKGSGAETQYF

V gene: TRBV4-2
J gene: TRBJ2-3
CDR3 protein: CASSQTLGGRGDTQYF

V gene: TRBV7-9
J gene: TRBJ2-7
CDR3 protein: CASSLENRSGYEQYF

V gene: TRBV29-1
J gene: TRBJ2-7
CDR3 protein: CSVESSREGPLYEQYF

V gene: TRBV29-1
J gene: TRBJ2-3
CDR3 protein: CSAQRSGTDTQYF

V gene: TRBV6-1
J gene: TRBJ1-5
CDR3 protein: CASSLHYSNQPQHF

V gene: TRBV11-3
J gene: .
CDR3 protein: CASSSNRAQGMGETQYF

V gene: TRBV10-3
J gene: TRBJ2-1
CDR3 protein: CAISQGRGGTYNEQFF

V gene: TRBV20-1
J gene: TRBJ2-1
CDR3 protein: CSASFGRSGRDYNEQFF

V gene: TRBV14
J gene: TRBJ1-5
CDR3 protein: CASSPGGTSNQPQHF